The 11 T cell receptor beta chains below all came from one sample that was sequenced in a study of T cells in Graves' hyperthyroidism and ophthalmopathy. It was RNA transcripts that yielded the amplified TCR beta CDR3 regions. First-round RT-PCR with HTBI primers amplified the TCR CDR3 region. Using its own MiXCR run on the multiplex PCR reads, TCRdb lists one record per CDR3 protein. The sample carries roughly 35,000 distinct CDR3 sequences, about 53% recorded once. The material sequenced was blood. The receptors here all came from a woman aged 40 to 50 with Graves' ophthalmopathy.

This chain uses TRBV19 with TRBJ2-3; D perhaps matches TRBD2 (7 bases). Germline CDR1 and CDR2: LNHDA and SQIVND (reference sequence). The CDR3 covers 16 residues. Trimming stripped 7 bases from V and 0 bases from J, with 17 bases between. The CDR3 sequence: CASMRRAGASTDTQYF. CDR3 nucleotides: TGTGCCAGTATGCGGAGGGCGGGGGCGAGCACAGATACGCAGTATTTT.

The V and J genes are TRBV7-2 and TRBJ2-7; the match to TRBD2 covers 16 bases. The length of the CDR3 is 17 residues. V dropped 7 bases and J dropped 2; count of bases not matched to a gene: 8. Germline V CDR1 and CDR2: SGHTA, FQGNSA. The CDR3 loop is CASIWQGTSGRAYEQYF. The CDR3 coding sequence is TGTGCCAGCATATGGCAAGGGACTAGCGGGAGGGCCTACGAGCAGTACTTC.

This clonotype was detected many times. This rearrangement joins TRBV27 to TRBJ1-5; D gene uncertain. Germline V gene data show CDR1 as MNHEY and CDR2 as SMNVEV (reference sequence). The CDR3 contains 14 residues. Trimming took 2 bases from V and 1 from J, leaving 6 bases between them. This CDR3 is CASSLGWSNQPQHF. CDR3 sequence (DNA): TGTGCCAGCAGTTTAGGGTGGAGCAATCAGCCCCAGCATTTT.

This clonotype was detected many times. It may be a read error: a sequence one base away is much more abundant. The rearrangement joins TRBV7-2 to TRBJ1-5; no definite D call. This CDR3 contains 14 residues. V was pared by 0 bases and J by 5 bases, with 8 bases between. Per germline, CDR1 SGHTA and CDR2 FQGNSA. The CDR3 bases are TGTGCCAGCAGCTTAGCGTTGGGTGATCAGCCCCAGCATTTT. Translation gives CASSLALGDQPQHF.

This clonotype occurred many times. The missing conserved phenylalanine or tryptophan at the end of this CDR3 makes a read error likely. The chain couples TRBV5-1 to TRBJ1-1, with TRBD1 matching over 8 bases. Germline CDR1 SGHRS, CDR2 YFSETQ. The J segment lost 0 bases and the V segment lost 5 bases, leaving 6 bases of the junction unmatched. This CDR3 is 15 amino acids long. The CDR3 region has the DNA TGCGCCAGCAGAGACAGGGGTGTCATGAACACTGAAGCTTTCTCT. Residues: CASRDRGVMNTEAFS.

By proportion, this clonotype is medium-sized. The gene calls are TRBV10-3 and TRBJ2-1, with D perhaps given as TRBD1 or TRBD2 (5 bases each). The CDR3 is 15 amino acids. Trimming pared 0 bases from V and 6 bases from J, leaving 12 bases between. Germline V CDR1 and CDR2: ENHRY, SYGVKD. This chain's CDR3 is CAISESGVGPNEQFF. CDR3 sequence (DNA): TGTGCCATCAGTGAGTCGGGGGTTGGCCCCAATGAGCAGTTCTTC.

Written as DNA, the CDR3 is TGTGCCAGCAGTGGGACTAGCGGCAATGAAGCTTTCTTT. Amino acids: CASSGTSGNEAFF. The chain uses TRBV6-2 or TRBV6-3 and TRBJ1-1; D perhaps matches TRBD1 (5 bases). Deletions cut 5 bases from V and 7 bases from J, with 14 bases between. Germline CDR1 reads MNHEY; CDR2 reads SVGEGT. This CDR3 region has 13 residues.

This chain joins TRBV9 and TRBJ1-2; the match to TRBD1 covers 7 bases. Germline values: CDR1 SGDLS, CDR2 YYNGEE. V lost 0 bases, J lost 9 bases, and 14 bases stayed unmatched. The CDR3 loop spans 16 amino acids. CDR3 coding DNA: TGTGCCAGCAGCGTAGCGGGAGGAGGGGGCGCCGAGAGCTACACCTTC. Protein product: CASSVAGGGGAESYTF.

Only a few counts were recorded for this clonotype. The chain combines TRBV29-1 with TRBJ2-1, with D unclear. Germline V lookup: CDR1 SQVTM, CDR2 ANQGSEA. Trimming shortened V by 1 base and J by 4 bases, and 5 bases separated the two germline ends. The CDR3 runs to 12 residues. CDR3 DNA sequence: TGCAGCGTTGAAGTACAATACAATGAGCAGTTCTTC. Amino acid sequence: CSVEVQYNEQFF.

The rearrangement links TRBV10-2 to TRBJ1-6, with D maybe TRBD1 (5 bases). This CDR3 is 13 amino acids long. Germline V gives CDR1 WSHSY, CDR2 SAAADI. V was clipped by 4 bases and J by 7 bases, with 8 bases between them. In DNA, the CDR3 is TGCGCCAGCAGTGGGGACGGAAATTCACCCCTCCACTTT. Translation: CASSGDGNSPLHF.

Regarding this clonotype: The junction shows a germline mismatch at one end, possibly a read error. The J gene is TRBJ2-6, the V gene TRBV6-5; D might be TRBD2 (6 bases). The CDR3 covers 12 residues. Germline V gene lookup returns CDR1 MNHEY and CDR2 SVGAGI. In nucleotides, the CDR3 is TGTGCCAGCAGCACCTCACCGGGGGTCCCGGCTTTC. As protein: CASSTSPGVPAF.